By sample share, the clone carrying this T cell receptor beta chain is medium-sized. The antigen is undetermined. Sequencing used immunoSEQ multiplex PCR; TCRdb keeps in-frame clones, though not all of them. The sample lists around 1,600 clones; approximately 20% were seen once. This sample is part of a study of T cells in localized non-small cell lung cancer. Overall study results and limits: When the top 100 tumor clones were examined, a median about 60 of them also appeared in the adjacent lung, which was paired and uninvolved. Density of T cells in blood, when higher, went with longer overall survival. Heterogeneity stays possible, as sequencing covered only one tumor region.

This TCR was sampled from a woman aged 35 to 69 with stage I lung adenocarcinoma. The material sequenced was normal lung tissue next to the tumor, taken before any cancer treatment.

The CDR3, as DNA: TGTGCCAGCAGGGCCGGTCCCCCAGGGGGCAGGGGCTATGGCTACACCTTC. Amino acids: CASRAGPPGGRGYGYTF. V and J are TRBV6-8 and TRBJ1-2; TRBD1 matches at 8 bases. V gave up 6 bases and J gave up 4 bases; unmatched junction bases: 16. Germline CDR1 is MNHGY and CDR2 is SAAAGT. CDR3 length: 17 residues.